Here is one T cell receptor beta chain with its context. The conserved phenylalanine or tryptophan normally closing the CDR3 is absent here, so this likely arose from a read error. The V gene's germline CDR1 is LNHDA and CDR2 SQIVND (reference sequence). The CDR3 contains 16 residues. V dropped 5 bases and J dropped 5; count of bases not matched to a gene: 9. This table comes from immunoSEQ multiplex PCR, and its TCRdb copy is limited to in-frame clones, with some not included. The top ten hold over 7% of the sample, which has roughly 49,000 clones, over 60% seen once. The sample belongs to a study of OX40 agonist ivuxolimab in advanced cancers.

The V gene is TRBV19, the J gene TRBJ2-2; 9 bases agree with TRBD2. This clonotype was obtained from an adult with an advanced solid tumor such as melanoma, head and neck, liver or kidney cancer. This material consisted of CD4+ or CD8+ T cells sorted from blood, taken in a trial of the OX40 agonist ivuxolimab. The CDR3 DNA reads as TGTGCCAGTAGTTCCTATAGCGGGAGAGAGACCGGGGAGCTGTTTCTT. Protein sequence: CASSSYSGRETGELFL.